What follows are 32 T cell receptor beta chains derived from one specimen sequenced in a study of CD8 T cells in Susac syndrome. Random hexamers were used to reverse transcribe roughly 0.45 to 1 ug of RNA. TCRdb ran MiXCR on the immunoSEQ multiplex PCR reads and lists one entry per CDR3 protein. The table lists over 150,000 distinct CDR3 sequences, approximately 94% of them singletons. The specimen sequenced was CD4+ T cells from PBMCs. The source of these receptors is a human donor with multiple sclerosis.

V and J are TRBV12-3 or TRBV12-4 and TRBJ1-2; D may be TRBD1 (6 bases). The CDR3 spans 21 residues. Deletions cut 5 bases from V and 5 bases from J, with 36 bases between. The CDR3 bases are TGTGCCAGCAGTGCCCCGAGGGGGGGAGCGGGACGACGGACTGAGGGGTATGGCTACACCTTC. Translating it yields CASSAPRGGAGRRTEGYGYTF.

Only one count was recorded for this clonotype. Sequence at one end of the junction differs from germline and may be a read error. The V gene is TRBV5-6, the J gene TRBJ2-2, with a possible D match to TRBD1 (5 bases). Per germline, CDR1 SGHDT and CDR2 YYEEEE. The CDR3 contains 16 residues. CDR3: CASTLHRSANTGELFF. The DNA of the CDR3 is TGTGCCAGCACCTTGCACAGGTCCGCGAACACCGGGGAGCTGTTTTTT.

The CDR3 is CASRPDRRNQPQHF. DNA for the CDR3: TGTGCCAGCAGACCCGACAGGAGGAATCAGCCCCAGCATTTT. V is TRBV6-6 and J is TRBJ1-5; the D gene is possibly TRBD1 (6 bases). V was clipped by 6 bases and J by 4 bases, with 13 bases between them. CDR3 size: 14 residues. Germline V gene lookup returns CDR1 MNHNY and CDR2 SVGAGI (reference sequence).

This chain joins TRBV12-3 or TRBV12-4 and TRBJ2-7; D is tentatively TRBD1 or TRBD2 (5 bases each). The CDR3 runs to 14 residues. Between the trimmed V and J ends, which lost 7 bases and 1 base, there was a span of 14 bases. CDR3 bases: TGTGCCAGCACCCGATTGGGACGTTCCTACGAGCAGTACTTC. Amino acids: CASTRLGRSYEQYF.

The rearrangement joins TRBV4-1 to TRBJ2-7; 12 bases match TRBD1. Per the germline V gene, CDR1 is MGHRA and CDR2 is YSYEKL. The J segment lost 5 bases and the V segment lost 4 bases, leaving 3 bases of the junction unmatched. The CDR3 runs to 14 residues. CDR3 residues: CASSLRDRGHEQYF. DNA for the CDR3: TGCGCCAGCAGCCTCCGGGACAGGGGGCACGAGCAGTACTTC.

This chain connects TRBV7-2 to TRBJ2-5; 12 bases are shared with TRBD2. The CDR3 spans 16 residues. Germline CDR1 SGHTA, CDR2 FQGNSA. The ends lost 2 bases at V and 2 bases at J; junction bases unmatched: 3. CDR3 coding DNA: TGTGCCAGCAGCTTATCCCTAGCGGGGGGGCAAGAGACCCAGTACTTC. It encodes CASSLSLAGGQETQYF.

In its sample, this clonotype was seen once. The chain joins TRBV20-1 to TRBJ2-7, with 8 positions matching TRBD2. After removal of 2 bases from V and 4 bases from J, the junction contained 7 bases not matched to a gene. This CDR3 is built from 14 residues. Germline assignment: CDR1 DFQATT and CDR2 SNEGSKA (reference sequence). The CDR3 DNA sequence: TGCAGTGCTAGAAGGTCCGGGGGGGCGTACGAGCAGTACTTC. Its protein product is CSARRSGGAYEQYF.

The V call is TRBV6-2 or TRBV6-3, the J call TRBJ2-1; D may correspond to TRBD1 or TRBD2 (5 bases each). CDR1 is MNHEY and CDR2 is SVGEGT in the germline V gene. CDR3 length: 15 amino acids. Trimming took 7 bases from V and 4 from J, leaving 17 bases between them. The CDR3 here is CASIPGLTGYNEQFF. The CDR3 DNA follows: TGTGCCAGCATCCCAGGGTTAACGGGATACAATGAGCAGTTCTTC.

The rearrangement joins TRBV11-1 to TRBJ1-2, with a weak D call TRBD1 (5 bases). V gave up 2 bases and J gave up 4 bases, with 14 bases separating them. CDR3 length: 15 residues. CDR1 and CDR2 from the germline V gene are SGHAT and FQDESV (reference sequence). The CDR3 region has the DNA TGTGCCAGCAGCTTACGTAGGGGCAGCAGCTATGGCTACACCTTC. Translation gives CASSLRRGSSYGYTF.

J is TRBJ1-6 and V is TRBV7-2; D ambiguous. The germline gives CDR1 SGHTA, CDR2 FQGNSA. The CDR3 loop spans 16 amino acids. V lost 1 base, J lost 4 bases, and 11 bases lay in between. CDR3 nucleotides: TGTGCCAGCAGCTTAGGGGCAGCCGGGTATAATTCACCCCTCCACTTT. It codes for CASSLGAAGYNSPLHF.

The rearrangement links TRBV4-1 to TRBJ2-7; TRBD2 matches at 11 bases. Per germline, CDR1 MGHRA and CDR2 YSYEKL. The J segment lost 0 bases and the V segment lost 1 base, leaving 8 bases of the junction unmatched. The CDR3 sequence is 18 residues long. CDR3 in amino acids: CASSQGRTSGSLSYEQYF. CDR3 sequence (DNA): TGCGCCAGCAGCCAAGGAAGGACTAGCGGGTCCCTCTCCTACGAGCAGTACTTC.

The V call is TRBV5-8, the J call TRBJ1-5; 10 positions match TRBD1. Germline V gene lookup returns CDR1 SGHTS and CDR2 YDEGEE. The CDR3 length is 15 residues. V shed 4 bases, J shed 6 bases, and the junction held 7 bases outside the gene matches. CDR3 nucleotide sequence: TGTGCCAGCAGCCCGGGACAGGGGTATTCTCAGCCCCAGCATTTT. Encoded protein: CASSPGQGYSQPQHF.

V gene TRBV6-2 or TRBV6-3 combines with J gene TRBJ2-7, with D possibly matching TRBD2 (5 bases). Trimming pared 2 bases from V and 3 bases from J, leaving 14 bases between. This CDR3 region has 15 residues. Germline V gene sequence: CDR1 MNHEY, CDR2 SVGEGT. The chain's CDR3 is CASSYRLAGDYEQYF. CDR3 in DNA: TGTGCCAGCAGTTACCGGCTAGCTGGAGACTACGAGCAGTACTTC.

The J gene is TRBJ1-2, the V gene TRBV28; D uncertain. CDR3 length equals 12 residues. Looked up from germline, CDR1 is MDHEN and CDR2 is SYDVKM. The V end lost 2 bases, the J end lost 10 bases, and 11 bases lay between the germline ends. CDR3 sequence: CASSLNFRYYTF. The CDR3, as DNA: TGTGCCAGCAGTTTAAACTTCCGTTACTACACCTTC.

The CDR3 protein is CASSLRDSNTGELFF. In DNA, the CDR3 is TGTGCCAGCAGTTTAAGGGACTCAAACACCGGGGAGCTGTTTTTT. The rearrangement links TRBV27 to TRBJ2-2; tentatively, D is TRBD2 (6 bases). This CDR3 spans 15 amino acids. V lost 2 bases and J lost 2, with 9 bases in between. Germline V gives CDR1 MNHEY, CDR2 SMNVEV (reference sequence).

J is TRBJ2-3 and V is TRBV4-3; a weak D match, TRBD1 (6 bases). The germline V gene has CDR1 LGHNA and CDR2 YSLEER. This CDR3 has 15 amino acids. The V end was cut by 3 bases, the J end by 5 bases, with 15 bases between. The CDR3 loop reads CASSHYQGPGDTQYF. Written as DNA, the CDR3 is TGCGCCAGCAGCCATTATCAGGGGCCGGGAGATACGCAGTATTTT.

The chain uses TRBV5-4 and TRBJ1-6; 10 bases fit TRBD1. CDR3 length equals 13 residues. The J segment lost 18 bases and the V segment lost 4 bases, leaving 10 bases of the junction unmatched. Germline loops: CDR1 SGHNT, CDR2 YYREEE (reference sequence). CDR3 loop: CASSPGTGANPHF. The CDR3 DNA reads TGTGCCAGCAGCCCCGGGACAGGGGCCAATCCCCACTTT.

The chain is built from TRBV3-1 and TRBJ2-3; D is unclear. This CDR3 spans 13 amino acids. Trimming cost V 5 bases and J 6 bases, with 12 bases left between them. Germline V gives CDR1 LGHDT, CDR2 YNNKEL (reference sequence). The CDR3 loop reads CASSYTPSDTQYF. The CDR3 DNA is TGTGCCAGCAGCTATACTCCGTCGGATACGCAGTATTTT.

Only one count was recorded for this clonotype. CDR3 region: CASSRDRFGDEAFF. CDR3 coding DNA: TGTGCCAGCAGTCGGGACCGTTTTGGTGATGAAGCTTTCTTT. This chain joins TRBV28 and TRBJ1-1; maybe TRBD1 (5 bases). Trimming shortened V by 5 bases and J by 7 bases, and 17 bases separated the two germline ends. The CDR3 length is 14 residues. CDR1 and CDR2 (germline): MDHEN, SYDVKM.

The genes are TRBV12-3 or TRBV12-4 and TRBJ2-1; TRBD2 agrees at 7 bases. The V segment lost 3 bases and the J segment 3 bases; nucleotides outside the gene matches: 2. The CDR3 spans 14 residues. CDR3 in DNA: TGTGCCAGCAGTTTGTCTAGCGGCTACAATGAGCAGTTCTTC. This translates into CASSLSSGYNEQFF.

The gene calls are TRBV12-3 or TRBV12-4 and TRBJ1-5; D is uncertain. The CDR3 length is 14 residues. The V end lost 5 bases, the J end lost 6 bases, and 14 bases lay between the germline ends. The CDR3: CASSLSQPTQPQHF. DNA of the CDR3: TGTGCCAGCAGTCTCTCCCAACCTACTCAGCCCCAGCATTTT.

This clonotype appeared once. The chain links TRBV27 to TRBJ2-1; D gene unclear. V was cut by 7 bases and J by 9 bases, with 10 bases left in between. The CDR3 is made up of 11 amino acids. In germline, CDR1 is MNHEY, CDR2 SMNVEV (reference sequence). CDR3 in amino acids: CASTPGGEQFF. The CDR3 DNA follows: TGTGCCAGCACCCCAGGTGGTGAGCAGTTCTTC.

The CDR3 here is CASSRTSSKNIQYF. The CDR3 DNA sequence: TGTGCCAGCTCAAGGACTAGTTCCAAAAACATTCAGTACTTC. The chain links TRBV18 to TRBJ2-4; 7 positions agree with TRBD2. The CDR3 runs 14 residues. Germline lookup yields CDR1 KGHSH and CDR2 LQKENI. After removal of 5 bases from V and 2 bases from J, the junction contained 3 bases not matched to a gene. Looking up the rest from reference TRBV18 and TRBJ2-4 gives the full variable domain: NAGVMQNPRHLVRRRGQEARLRCSPMKGHSHVYWYRQLPEEGLKFMVYLQKENIIDESGMPKERFSAEFPKEGPSILRIQQVVRGDSAAYFCASSRTSSKNIQYFGAGTRLSVL.

The chain employs TRBV28 and TRBJ1-5; D is unresolved. The CDR3 sequence is 13 residues long. Trimming pared 6 bases from V and 9 bases from J, leaving 15 bases between. CDR1 MDHEN and CDR2 SYDVKM come from the germline V gene. As DNA, the CDR3 is TGTGCCAGCAGACTCCCCTTCTTGGGGCCCCAGCATTTT. This translates into CASRLPFLGPQHF.

The gene calls are TRBV7-9 and TRBJ1-1; D not certain. This CDR3 region has 13 residues. Trimming cost V 1 base and J 3 bases, with 6 bases left between them. Germline CDR1 is SEHNR and CDR2 is FQNEAQ (reference sequence). The CDR3 region is CASSLDGDTEAFF. CDR3 DNA sequence: TGTGCCAGCAGCTTAGACGGGGACACTGAAGCTTTCTTT.

This chain uses TRBV4-1 with TRBJ1-1; D uncertain. Between the trimmed V and J ends, which lost 2 bases and 6 bases, there was a span of 13 bases. The CDR3 sequence is 14 residues long. Germline loops: CDR1 MGHRA, CDR2 YSYEKL. The CDR3 loop reads CASSQLPGVAEAFF. In DNA, the CDR3 is TGCGCCAGCAGCCAATTACCCGGGGTTGCTGAAGCTTTCTTT.

The chain recombines TRBV28 with TRBJ1-1; tentatively, D is TRBD1 (6 bases). The V gene's germline CDR1 is MDHEN and CDR2 SYDVKM. Trimming removed 5 bases at V and 1 base at J, with 8 bases between. CDR3 length: 13 residues. The DNA of the CDR3 is TGTGCCAGCAGTAGGACAGCGAACACTGAAGCTTTCTTT. As protein: CASSRTANTEAFF.

The V call is TRBV7-9, the J call TRBJ1-1, with TRBD1 as a possible D gene (5 bases). Germline values: CDR1 SEHNR, CDR2 FQNEAQ (reference sequence). This CDR3 has 13 amino acids. The V end was cut by 1 base, the J end by 11 bases, with 14 bases between. This CDR3 reads CASSLVGAGYAFF. CDR3 in DNA: TGTGCCAGCAGCTTAGTTGGGGCCGGATACGCTTTCTTT. The variable domain in full, with the rest retrieved from reference TRBV7-9 and TRBJ1-1, is DTGVSQNPRHKITKRGQNVTFRCDPISEHNRLYWYRQTLGQGPEFLTYFQNEAQLEKSRLLSDRFSAERPKGSFSTLEIQRTEQGDSAMYLCASSLVGAGYAFFGQGTRLTVV.

V gene TRBV5-1 combines with J gene TRBJ1-2; the D is unclear. Germline V gene sequence: CDR1 SGHRS, CDR2 YFSETQ. This CDR3 has 12 residues. Trimming removed 8 bases at V and 4 bases at J, with 12 bases between. CDR3 DNA sequence: TGCGCCAGTACCCAGGAGTTCTATGGCTACACCTTC. Amino acid sequence: CASTQEFYGYTF.

This clonotype has more than one count but fewer than ten. This chain joins TRBV7-3 and TRBJ1-2; 7 bases line up with TRBD1. Germline trimming cut 4 bases from V and 3 bases from J; bases unmatched to any gene: 5. The CDR3 is 14 residues long. Germline CDR1 is SGHTA and CDR2 is FQGTGA. This chain's CDR3 is CASSSTGTDYGYTF. The DNA for the CDR3 is TGTGCCAGCAGCTCGACCGGGACAGACTATGGCTACACCTTC.

V gene TRBV27 combines with J gene TRBJ1-2; D uncertain. V lost 10 bases, J lost 1 base, and 10 bases lay in between. Germline V gene data show CDR1 as MNHEY and CDR2 as SMNVEV (reference sequence). CDR3 length: 12 residues. CDR3 sequence: CATYRVNYGYTF. The CDR3 region has the DNA TGTGCCACTTACCGGGTTAACTATGGCTACACCTTC.

The chain recombines TRBV2 with TRBJ2-7; 7 bases are a match to TRBD2. CDR1 is SNHLY, CDR2 FYNNEI, per germline. The ends lost 6 bases at V and 2 bases at J; junction bases unmatched: 4. The CDR3 contains 13 residues. This CDR3 is CASSPLAAYEQYF. The CDR3 DNA sequence: TGTGCCAGCAGCCCTCTAGCGGCCTACGAGCAGTACTTC.